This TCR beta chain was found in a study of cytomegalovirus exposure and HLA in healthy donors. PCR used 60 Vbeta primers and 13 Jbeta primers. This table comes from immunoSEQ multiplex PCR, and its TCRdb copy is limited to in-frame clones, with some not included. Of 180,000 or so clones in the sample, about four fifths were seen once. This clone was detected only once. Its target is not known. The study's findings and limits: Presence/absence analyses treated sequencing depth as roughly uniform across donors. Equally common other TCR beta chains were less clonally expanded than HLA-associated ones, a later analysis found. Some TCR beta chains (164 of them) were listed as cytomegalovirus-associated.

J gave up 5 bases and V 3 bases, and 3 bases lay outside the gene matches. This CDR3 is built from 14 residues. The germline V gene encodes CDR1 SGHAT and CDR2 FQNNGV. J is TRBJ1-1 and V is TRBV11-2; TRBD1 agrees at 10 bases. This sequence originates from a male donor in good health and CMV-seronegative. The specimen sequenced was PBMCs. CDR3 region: CASSLTGGGTEAFF. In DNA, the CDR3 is TGTGCCAGCAGCTTGACAGGGGGCGGAACTGAAGCTTTCTTT.